This T cell receptor beta chain came from a study of OX40 agonist ivuxolimab in advanced cancers. About this clone: Its antigen remains unidentified.

Study-level findings and limits: Which antigen the expanded peripheral T cells recognized is unknown. Relatively little clonal expansion, among the lowest observed, appeared in partial responders at 0.1-3.0 mg/kg.

Repertoires were generated with immunoSEQ multiplex PCR, while TCRdb's copy carries only in-frame clones and drops some. The sample has 75,000 to 100,000 clones, roughly 87% seen once. Germline loops: CDR1 SGHTA, CDR2 FQGNSA. The length of the CDR3 is 15 residues. Trimming stripped 6 bases from V and 3 bases from J, with 18 bases between. The origin of this receptor is an adult with an advanced solid tumor such as melanoma, head and neck, liver or kidney cancer. Sequenced material: CD4+ or CD8+ T cells sorted from blood, taken in a trial of the OX40 agonist ivuxolimab. V usage is TRBV7-2 and J usage is TRBJ2-7, with D maybe TRBD2 (9 bases). CDR3 sequence (DNA): TGTGCCAGCAGACCTAGCGGGACAGGAATCTACGAGCAGTACTTC. The encoded protein is CASRPSGTGIYEQYF.